These 20 T cell receptor beta chains were all obtained from the same sample, sequenced in a study of T cell repertoires in cytomegalovirus infection. Via MiXCR, TCRdb re-called the reads, giving one row per CDR3 protein. Seen here are about 680,000 distinct CDR3 sequences, about 24% observed once, and the top ten hold 8%. The sample consisted of CD8+ T cells from PBMCs. The receptors stem from a human donor in good health (CMV status not recorded). Some clones in this sample may be carry-over from other donors' samples.

This clonotype has just a few counts. This chain connects TRBV28 to TRBJ2-3, with a tentative D call TRBD2 (6 bases). Trimming stripped 2 bases from V and 6 bases from J, with 9 bases between. Germline V lookup: CDR1 MDHEN, CDR2 SYDVKM. The CDR3 is made up of 13 amino acids. The chain's CDR3 is CASSLGGKDTQYF. Written as DNA, the CDR3 is TGTGCCAGCAGTTTAGGGGGGAAGGATACGCAGTATTTT. Drawing the rest from reference TRBV28 and TRBJ2-3, the complete variable domain is DVKVTQSSRYLVKRTGEKVFLECVQDMDHENMFWYRQDPGLGLRLIYFSYDVKMKEKGDIPEGYSVSREKKERFSLILESASTNQTSMYLCASSLGGKDTQYFGPGTRLTVL.

Ten or more counts support this clonotype. The chain has TRBV7-6 and TRBJ1-1; 7 positions agree with TRBD1. The CDR3 runs to 15 residues. Germline-derived CDR1 and CDR2 are SGHVS and FNYEAQ. J lost 8 bases, V lost 5 bases, and 14 bases had no gene match. The CDR3 nucleotides are TGTGCCAGCAGCGCCTCAGGGGGTGAACACTGGGAAGCTTTCTTT. This codes for CASSASGGEHWEAFF.

The rearrangement links TRBV6-5 to TRBJ1-5; 7 positions agree with TRBD1. From germline, CDR1 is MNHEY and CDR2 SVGAGI. Germline trimming cut 5 bases from V and 5 bases from J; bases unmatched to any gene: 6. This CDR3 is 14 amino acids long. The DNA for the CDR3 is TGTGCCAGCAGTCAACAGGGGTTCCATCAGCCCCAGCATTTT. Amino acids: CASSQQGFHQPQHF.

The V and J genes are TRBV20-1 and TRBJ1-5; 9 nucleotides line up with TRBD1. CDR3 length: 14 residues. Losses at the gene ends were 4 bases for V and 6 bases for J; bases not matched to a gene: 7. Germline CDR1 and CDR2: DFQATT and SNEGSKA (reference sequence). The CDR3 region has the DNA TGCAGTGCTAAGAACAGGGGGCACGGTCAGCCCCAGCATTTT. Protein sequence: CSAKNRGHGQPQHF.

The chain has TRBV28 and TRBJ2-1, with a possible D match to TRBD1 (6 bases). Germline V gene data show CDR1 as MDHEN and CDR2 as SYDVKM. Between the trimmed V and J ends, which lost 4 bases and 8 bases, there was a span of 24 bases. The CDR3 has 17 amino acids. The CDR3: CASSYFKGVRLVYEQFF. CDR3 sequence (DNA): TGTGCCAGCAGTTACTTTAAGGGGGTACGTTTGGTTTATGAGCAGTTCTTC.

A remark on this clonotype: A far larger clone is one base from this, pointing to a likely read error. The chain joins TRBV7-9 to TRBJ2-7, with D unclear. The CDR3 sequence is 12 residues long. Germline V CDR1 and CDR2: SEHNR, FQNEAQ (reference sequence). The CDR3 spells CASSQGSYGQYF. CDR3 bases: TGTGCCAGCAGCCAAGGGTCCTACGGGCAGTACTTC.

V is TRBV6-6 and J is TRBJ1-5; TRBD1 might be the D (5 bases). Trimming cost V 2 bases and J 7 bases, with 12 bases left between them. The CDR3 sequence is 14 residues long. CDR1 and CDR2 (germline): MNHNY, SVGAGI (reference sequence). The CDR3 sequence: CASSYPGTRQPQHF. CDR3 nucleotide sequence: TGTGCCAGCAGTTACCCAGGGACCCGGCAGCCCCAGCATTTT.

This clonotype came up a few times. The chain joins TRBV6-5 to TRBJ2-5; 8 bases map to TRBD1. This CDR3 has 15 amino acids. V lost 0 bases and J lost 3; bases outside the gene matches: 3. Germline lookup yields CDR1 MNHEY and CDR2 SVGAGI. DNA for the CDR3: TGTGCCAGCAGTTACTCGGGACAGGTGGAAGAGACCCAGTACTTC. Its translation: CASSYSGQVEETQYF.

Many counts were recorded for this clonotype. The chain joins TRBV12-3 or TRBV12-4 to TRBJ2-1, with D possibly matching TRBD2 (5 bases). The germline V and J ends were trimmed by 5 bases and 9 bases, with 11 bases remaining between them. The CDR3 runs 12 residues. In DNA form, the CDR3 reads TGTGCCAGCAGTCTAACTAGTGTTGAGCAGTTCTTC. As protein: CASSLTSVEQFF.

The chain recombines TRBV6-5 with TRBJ2-1; maybe TRBD2 (5 bases). The CDR3 runs to 13 residues. Trimming removed 0 bases from V and 14 bases from J, with 14 bases in between. Germline V gene sequence: CDR1 MNHEY, CDR2 SVGAGI. In nucleotides, the CDR3 is TGTGCCAGCAGTTACTCGACGCTATGGGGAGAGTTCTTC. Translated, it gives CASSYSTLWGEFF.

V usage is TRBV7-9 and J usage is TRBJ1-6; 9 positions agree with TRBD1. V lost 7 bases and J lost 3; bases outside the gene matches: 7. Germline CDR1 is SEHNR and CDR2 is FQNEAQ (reference sequence). The length of the CDR3 is 16 residues. This chain's CDR3 is CASKRGQGFYNSPLHF. In DNA form, the CDR3 reads TGTGCCAGCAAGCGAGGACAGGGGTTCTATAATTCACCCCTCCACTTT.

About this clonotype: This clone may be a read error of a much larger clone one base away. The chain joins TRBV28 to TRBJ1-2; D unclear. CDR3 length: 13 amino acids. Per germline, CDR1 MDHEN and CDR2 SYDVKM. CDR3 DNA sequence: TGTGCCAGCAGTTTTTTGAGGGAGAATGGCTGCACCTTC. Translated, it gives CASSFLRENGCTF.

On this clonotype: At one of its ends the junction is not consistent with the germline gene, which may arise from a read error. This chain joins TRBV6-6 and TRBJ2-6, with D perhaps matching TRBD1 (5 bases). The germline V gene has CDR1 MNHNY and CDR2 SVGAGI (reference sequence). This CDR3 is 16 amino acids long. CDR3: CASRGPVSSGANVLAF. The CDR3 DNA is TGTGCCAGCAGGGGCCCCGTCAGCTCTGGGGCCAACGTCCTGGCTTTC.

The chain is built from TRBV20-1 and TRBJ2-2; D possibly corresponds to TRBD1 (5 bases). CDR3 size: 13 residues. Germline CDR1 and CDR2: DFQATT and SNEGSKA (reference sequence). The germline V and J ends were trimmed by 3 bases and 3 bases, with 8 bases remaining between them. The CDR3 is CSARDKHTGELFF. The CDR3 coding sequence is TGCAGTGCTAGGGACAAACACACCGGGGAGCTGTTTTTT.

This chain links TRBV24-1 with TRBJ2-1; 9 bases are shared with TRBD1. Germline V lookup: CDR1 KGHDR, CDR2 SFDVKD. V dropped 0 bases and J dropped 5; count of bases not matched to a gene: 7. The CDR3 extends over 17 amino acids. The CDR3 nucleotides read TGTGCCACCAGTGATTTGGTTTGGACAGGGGCGGACAATGAGCAGTTCTTC. Amino acids: CATSDLVWTGADNEQFF.

The V call is TRBV14, the J call TRBJ2-6; D not resolved. V lost 4 bases and J 3 bases, leaving 4 bases between the germline ends. Per the germline V gene, CDR1 is SGHDN and CDR2 is FVKESK. The CDR3 consists of 13 residues. CDR3 residues: CASSRIGANVLTF. The CDR3 coding sequence is TGTGCCAGCAGCCGGATTGGGGCCAACGTCCTGACTTTC. The variable domain in full, completed from reference TRBV14 and TRBJ2-6, reads EAGVTQFPSHSVIEKGQTVTLRCDPISGHDNLYWYRRVMGKEIKFLLHFVKESKQDESGMPNNRFLAERTGGTYSTLKVQPAELEDSGVYFCASSRIGANVLTFGAGSRLTVL.

This clonotype was recorded at least ten times. This chain connects TRBV7-2 to TRBJ1-2; 7 bases map to TRBD1. V dropped 5 bases and J dropped 4; count of bases not matched to a gene: 7. The length of the CDR3 is 14 residues. Germline-derived CDR1 and CDR2 are SGHTA and FQGNSA. The CDR3 sequence: CASSPGTEPYGYTF. CDR3 nucleotide sequence: TGTGCCAGCAGCCCCGGGACAGAGCCCTATGGCTACACCTTC.

With regard to this clonotype: A much larger clonotype is one base distant, so this may be a read error. A read error is likely, as this CDR3 ends without the conserved phenylalanine or tryptophan. V usage is TRBV7-3 and J usage is TRBJ1-6, with D maybe TRBD1 (6 bases). V was trimmed by 4 bases and J by 5 bases, leaving 15 bases between them. The CDR3 extends over 16 amino acids. Germline V gene sequence: CDR1 SGHTA, CDR2 FQGTGA. In nucleotides, the CDR3 is TGTGCCAGCAGCTCCTCTCGGACAGAAGATAATTCACCCCTCCACTGT. Its translation is CASSSSRTEDNSPLHC.

This sequence joins TRBV7-6 and TRBJ1-2, with 7 bases matching TRBD1. In germline, CDR1 is SGHVS, CDR2 FNYEAQ. Losses at the gene ends were 4 bases for V and 7 bases for J; bases not matched to a gene: 12. The CDR3 sequence is 15 residues long. The CDR3 spells CASSSRDRSNPGYTF. CDR3 bases: TGTGCCAGCAGCTCCCGGGACAGAAGTAACCCTGGCTACACCTTC.

The chain joins TRBV29-1 to TRBJ2-7, with TRBD1 matching 9 bases. V lost 4 bases and J lost 3; bases outside the gene matches: 10. This CDR3 spans 15 amino acids. CDR1 is SQVTM and CDR2 is ANQGSEA in the germline V gene. In DNA, the CDR3 is TGCAGCGTTGGGCAGGAGGACAGGGGTTTCTACGAGCAGTACTTC. Translating it yields CSVGQEDRGFYEQYF.